This T cell receptor beta chain was identified during a study of blood T cells in healthy people across ages. A second roughly 6 to 11 cycle PCR used barcoded and J-beta primers. TCRdb used MiXCR to reprocess the 5' RACE reads, holding one entry per CDR3 protein. This sample has 1.5 million to 2 million distinct CDR3 sequences, with 40% to 55% found just once. CDR3 length: 14 residues. Per the germline V gene, CDR1 is SGHAT and CDR2 is FQNNGV. Trimming removed 0 bases from V and 6 bases from J, with 8 bases in between. Material for sequencing was blood. This receptor was identified in a woman in her forties in good health. The chain recombines TRBV11-2 with TRBJ2-2; D is undetermined. The CDR3 DNA is TGTGCCAGCAGCTTAGATAGGGCCCCCGGGGAGCTGTTTTTT. It is translated as CASSLDRAPGELFF.